Sequencing of this TCR beta chain was carried out in a study of CD8+ T cells in alopecia areata (dated by TCRdb to 2016 to 2019). For context, the study as a whole: Treated patients were enrolled in an open-label pilot trial of oral tofacitinib at 5 to 10 mg twice daily for moderate-to-severe alopecia areata. Amplification of TCRbeta CDR3 regions was done by immunoSEQ multiplex PCR using 35 Vbeta forward primers and 13 Jbeta reverse primers. RNA was extracted with the PAXgene miRNA kit for fixed scalp, the miRNeasy kit for PBMCs, and the RNeasy kit for mouse skin. High-throughput TCRbeta sequencing was used to examine T cell clonal expansion in alopecia areata in both the C3H/HeJ mouse model and human patients. Tofacitinib was administered for 6 to 18 months, and 6 months of follow-up off drug were then conducted to assess delayed response and recurrence. For the treated patients, the SALT score, which quantifies what percentage of scalp surface area is affected, served as the measure of disease severity. On the human side, TCRbeta sequencing was run on scalp tissue and on sorted CD4+ and CD8+ peripheral blood T cells from healthy controls and from alopecia areata patients with either patchy or totalis/universalis disease. Scalp clonality was compared among normal scalp (n=4), patchy alopecia areata scalp (n=8), and alopecia totalis/universalis scalp (n=8). Biopsies were taken from tofacitinib-treated patients at baseline and at 4 and 24 weeks of treatment, and a later scalp biopsy was taken in several of the tofacitinib-treated patients. Findings and caveats that apply to the study as a whole: Because the treated cohort was small and had only one nonresponder, larger studies are needed to examine links between baseline CD8+ expansion and response. During tofacitinib treatment, many expanded lesional clones remained in scalp and blood, and this persistence may partly explain relapse after treatment is stopped. Lesional scalp, especially in alopecia totalis/universalis, showed higher clonality and more expanded CD8+ clones than normal scalp, suggesting antigenic drive. Shared TCR sequences between patients were less evident than in mice, which may be partly attributable to HLA diversity in the patient population. Unlike mouse skin, which is dominated by gammadelta T cells, normal human skin has resident alphabeta T cells that are also sequenced, and this complicates analysis of the scalp TCR repertoire. With tofacitinib, both scalp clonality and the number of expanded CD8+ clones among the top 100 scalp clones went down significantly.

V loses 5 bases, J loses 4 bases, and the germline ends lie 14 bases apart. CDR1 MNHEY and CDR2 SVGAGI were looked up in the germline V gene. Reading from cysteine to phenylalanine, the CDR3 counts 14 amino acids. The only DNA kept is the CDR3, 42 bases in frame from the first base. Preparation of the library involved the immunoSEQ multiplex PCR assay. For TCR sequencing, RNA was extracted from every sample and reverse transcribed into cDNA to serve as template. SuperScript III was used for first-strand cDNA synthesis, primed with a 2:1 mix of oligo-dT and random hexamers. Amplification bias was assessed with a synthetic immune receptor repertoire, and residual bias was removed computationally. The source study handled its data this way. Raw reads were preprocessed to remove errors, and CDR3 was defined according to IMGT conventions as the region from the conserved cysteine to phenylalanine. Clonality was computed as 1 minus the Shannon entropy, with the entropy normalized by log2 of the number of productive unique TCRs. CD4 or CD8 identity of scalp clones was inferred by cross-referencing scalp TCRbeta sequences with sorted blood CD4 and CD8 repertoires. Sourced from immuneACCESS, this table was stored by TCRdb with only in-frame sequences that have V and J called. A share of the clones is absent; for the studies checked, an unresolved V gene accounts for under half, and the remainder has no known explanation. V and J calls and clone size are those listed in that table; D and trimming were worked out from the DNA. The sample table contains 150,000 to 250,000 clones; only one count was recorded for about 62% of them. The ten largest clones take up 5.5% of the sample.

Details on this clone: Its target antigen remains unknown. No much larger clone exists at a distance of one base, and base qualities are not known.

This specimen's time point label, interpreted: roughly 26 weeks on oral tofacitinib. In the paper's terms, the treatment or condition label means: oral pan-JAK inhibitor, 5-10 mg twice daily. Lesional scalp punch biopsies and peripheral blood were collected from alopecia areata patients. After PBMCs were isolated by density centrifugation and stained for CD3, CD4 and CD8, a FACSAria was used to sort CD4+ and CD8+ T cells. This material consisted of CD4+ T cells sorted from blood, taken at week 24, from a patient treated with tofacitinib. The chain links TRBV6-5 with TRBJ1-2, with the D segment identity uncertain. The receptor was derived from a human donor with alopecia areata. The nucleotide sequence reads as follows: TGTGCCAGCAGTCAAGCACAGACCTCCTATGGCTACACCTTC. This yields the protein CASSQAQTSYGYTF.